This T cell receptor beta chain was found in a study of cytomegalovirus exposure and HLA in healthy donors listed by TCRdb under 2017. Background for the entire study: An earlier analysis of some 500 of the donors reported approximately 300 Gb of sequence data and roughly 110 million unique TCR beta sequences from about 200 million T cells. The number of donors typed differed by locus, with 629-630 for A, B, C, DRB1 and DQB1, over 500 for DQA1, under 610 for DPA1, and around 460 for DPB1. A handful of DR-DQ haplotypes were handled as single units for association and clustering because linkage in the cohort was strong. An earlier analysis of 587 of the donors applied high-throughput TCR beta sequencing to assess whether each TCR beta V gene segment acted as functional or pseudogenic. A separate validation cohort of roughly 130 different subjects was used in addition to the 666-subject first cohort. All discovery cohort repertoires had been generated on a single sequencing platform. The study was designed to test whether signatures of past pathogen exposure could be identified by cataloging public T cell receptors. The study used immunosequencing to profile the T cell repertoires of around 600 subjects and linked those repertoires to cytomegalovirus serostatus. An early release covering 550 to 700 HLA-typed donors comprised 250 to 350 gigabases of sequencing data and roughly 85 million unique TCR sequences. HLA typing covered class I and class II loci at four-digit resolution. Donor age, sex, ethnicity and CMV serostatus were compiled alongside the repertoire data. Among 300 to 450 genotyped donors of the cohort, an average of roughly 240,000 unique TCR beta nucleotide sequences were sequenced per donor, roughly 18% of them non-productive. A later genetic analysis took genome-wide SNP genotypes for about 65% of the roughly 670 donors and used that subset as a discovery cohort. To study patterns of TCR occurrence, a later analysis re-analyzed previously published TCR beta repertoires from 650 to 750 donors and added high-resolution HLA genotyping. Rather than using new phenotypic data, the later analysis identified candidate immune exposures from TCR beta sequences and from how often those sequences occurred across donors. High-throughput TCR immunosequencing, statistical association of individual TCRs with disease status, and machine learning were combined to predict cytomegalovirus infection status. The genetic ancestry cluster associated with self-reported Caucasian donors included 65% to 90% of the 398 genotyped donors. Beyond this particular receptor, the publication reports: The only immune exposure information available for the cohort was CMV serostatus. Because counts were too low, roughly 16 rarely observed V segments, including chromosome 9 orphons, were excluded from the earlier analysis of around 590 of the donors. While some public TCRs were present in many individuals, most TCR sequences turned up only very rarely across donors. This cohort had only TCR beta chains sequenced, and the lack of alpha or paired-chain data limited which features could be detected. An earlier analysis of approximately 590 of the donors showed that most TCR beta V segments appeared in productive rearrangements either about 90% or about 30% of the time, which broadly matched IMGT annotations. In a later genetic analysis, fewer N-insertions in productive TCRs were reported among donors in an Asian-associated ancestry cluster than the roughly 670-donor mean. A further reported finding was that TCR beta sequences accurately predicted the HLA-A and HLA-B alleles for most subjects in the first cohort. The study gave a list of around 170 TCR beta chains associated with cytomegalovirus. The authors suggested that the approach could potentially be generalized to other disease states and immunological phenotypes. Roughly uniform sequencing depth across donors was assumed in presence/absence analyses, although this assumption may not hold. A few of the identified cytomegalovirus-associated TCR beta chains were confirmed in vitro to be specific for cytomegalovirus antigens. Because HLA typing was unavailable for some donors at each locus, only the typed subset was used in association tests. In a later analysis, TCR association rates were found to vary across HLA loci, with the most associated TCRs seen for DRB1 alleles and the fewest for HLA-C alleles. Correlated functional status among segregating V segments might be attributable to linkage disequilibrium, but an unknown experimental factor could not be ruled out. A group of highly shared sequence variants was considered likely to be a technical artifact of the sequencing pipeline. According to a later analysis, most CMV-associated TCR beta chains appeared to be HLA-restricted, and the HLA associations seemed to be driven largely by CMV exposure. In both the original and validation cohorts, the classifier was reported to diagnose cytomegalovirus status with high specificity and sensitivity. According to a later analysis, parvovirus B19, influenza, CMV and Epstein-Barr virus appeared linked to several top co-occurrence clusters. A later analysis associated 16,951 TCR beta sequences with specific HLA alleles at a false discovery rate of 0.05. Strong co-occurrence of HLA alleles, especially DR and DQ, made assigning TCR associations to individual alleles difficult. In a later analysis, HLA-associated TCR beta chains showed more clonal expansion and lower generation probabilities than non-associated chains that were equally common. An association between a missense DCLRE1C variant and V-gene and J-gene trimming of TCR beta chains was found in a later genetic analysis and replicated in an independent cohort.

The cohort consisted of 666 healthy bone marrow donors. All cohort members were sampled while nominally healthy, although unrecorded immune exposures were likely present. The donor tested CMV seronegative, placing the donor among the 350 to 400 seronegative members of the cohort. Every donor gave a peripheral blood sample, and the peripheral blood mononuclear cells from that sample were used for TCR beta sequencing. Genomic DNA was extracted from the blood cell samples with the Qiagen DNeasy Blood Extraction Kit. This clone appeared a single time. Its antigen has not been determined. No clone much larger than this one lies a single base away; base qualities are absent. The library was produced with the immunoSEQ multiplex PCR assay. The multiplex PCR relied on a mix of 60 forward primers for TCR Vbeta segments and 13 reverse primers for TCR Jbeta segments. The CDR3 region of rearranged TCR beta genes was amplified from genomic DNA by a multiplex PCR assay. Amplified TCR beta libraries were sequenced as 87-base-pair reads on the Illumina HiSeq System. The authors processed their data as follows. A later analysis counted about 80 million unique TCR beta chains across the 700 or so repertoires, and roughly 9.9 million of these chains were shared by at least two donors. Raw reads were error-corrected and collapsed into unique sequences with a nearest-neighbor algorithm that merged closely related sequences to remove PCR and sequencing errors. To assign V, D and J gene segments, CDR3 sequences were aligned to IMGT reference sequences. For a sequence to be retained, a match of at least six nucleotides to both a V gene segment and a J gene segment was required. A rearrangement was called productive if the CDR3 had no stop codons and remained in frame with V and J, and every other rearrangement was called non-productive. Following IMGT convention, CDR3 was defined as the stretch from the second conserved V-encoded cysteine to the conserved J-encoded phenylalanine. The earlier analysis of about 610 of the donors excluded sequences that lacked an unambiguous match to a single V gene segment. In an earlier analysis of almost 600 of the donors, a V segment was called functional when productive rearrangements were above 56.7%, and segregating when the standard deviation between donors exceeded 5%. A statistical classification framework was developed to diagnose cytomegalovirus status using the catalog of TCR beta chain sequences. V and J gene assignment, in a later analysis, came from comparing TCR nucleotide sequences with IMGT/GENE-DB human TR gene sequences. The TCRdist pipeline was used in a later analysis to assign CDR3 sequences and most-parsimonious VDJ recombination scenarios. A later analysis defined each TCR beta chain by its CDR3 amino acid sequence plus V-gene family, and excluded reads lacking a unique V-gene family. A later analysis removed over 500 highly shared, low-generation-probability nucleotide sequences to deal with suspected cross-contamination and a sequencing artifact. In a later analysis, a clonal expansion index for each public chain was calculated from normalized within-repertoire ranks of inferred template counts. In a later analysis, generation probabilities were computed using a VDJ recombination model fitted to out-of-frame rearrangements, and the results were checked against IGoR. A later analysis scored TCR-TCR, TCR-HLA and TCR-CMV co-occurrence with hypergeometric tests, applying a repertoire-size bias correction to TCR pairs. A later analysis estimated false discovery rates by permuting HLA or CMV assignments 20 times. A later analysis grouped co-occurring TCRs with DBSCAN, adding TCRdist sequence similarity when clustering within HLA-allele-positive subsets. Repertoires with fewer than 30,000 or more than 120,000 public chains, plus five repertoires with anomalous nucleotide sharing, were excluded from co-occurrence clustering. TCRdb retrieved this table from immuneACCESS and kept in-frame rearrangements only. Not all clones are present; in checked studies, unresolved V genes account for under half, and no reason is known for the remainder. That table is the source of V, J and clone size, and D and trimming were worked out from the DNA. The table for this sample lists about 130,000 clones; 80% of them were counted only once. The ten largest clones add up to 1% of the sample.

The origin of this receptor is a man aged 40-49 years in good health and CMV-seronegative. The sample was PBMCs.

The CDR3 corresponds to CSVESGREETQYF. The nucleotide sequence reads TGCAGCGTTGAGAGCGGACGAGAAGAGACCCAGTACTTC. Recombination linked TRBV29-1 to TRBJ2-5; TRBD2 is possibly the D segment (5 matching bases). CDR1 and CDR2, looked up from the germline V gene, are SQVTM and ANQGSEA. The CDR3 runs 13 amino acids, cysteine and phenylalanine included. The only DNA kept is the CDR3, 39 bases in frame from the first base. V loses 3 bases, J loses 3 bases, and the germline ends lie 11 bases apart.